Sequencing of this T cell receptor (beta chain) was carried out in a study of blood T cells in healthy people across ages. Study context: Using template switching, researchers captured about one barcoded beta molecule for each two T cells. Overall study findings and caveats: Significant beta diversity loss was already apparent by age roughly 38, declining roughly linearly.

Together with a sample-barcoded 5' primer, a J-beta primer mix was included in a second PCR lasting about 7 to 11 cycles. All samples gave at least 2.5 million CDR3-containing paired-end reads. MiXCR, applied by TCRdb to the 5' RACE reads, yields one record per CDR3 protein. The sample records roughly 1,500,000 distinct CDR3 sequences, 40% to 50% being singletons. Note on this clonotype: Its antigen is undetermined.

In germline, CDR1 is SGHTA, CDR2 FQGTGA. The CDR3 extends over 15 amino acids. Trimming took 1 base from V and 3 from J, leaving 13 bases between them. PBMCs were isolated at a quantity of at least 6.5 million per sample. Sequencing was carried out using blood. The chain recombines TRBV7-3 with TRBJ2-7, with no clear D. This receptor was taken from a young woman in good health. CDR3 sequence reads: CASSLNPPPNYEQYF. The CDR3 DNA follows: TGTGCCAGCAGCTTAAATCCCCCACCTAACTACGAGCAGTACTTC. Filled out from reference TRBV7-3 and TRBJ2-7, the complete variable domain reads GAGVSQTPSNKVTEKGKYVELRCDPISGHTALYWYRQSLGQGPEFLIYFQGTGAADDSGLPNDRFFAVRPEGSVSTLKIQRTERGDSAVYLCASSLNPPPNYEQYFGPGTRLTVT.